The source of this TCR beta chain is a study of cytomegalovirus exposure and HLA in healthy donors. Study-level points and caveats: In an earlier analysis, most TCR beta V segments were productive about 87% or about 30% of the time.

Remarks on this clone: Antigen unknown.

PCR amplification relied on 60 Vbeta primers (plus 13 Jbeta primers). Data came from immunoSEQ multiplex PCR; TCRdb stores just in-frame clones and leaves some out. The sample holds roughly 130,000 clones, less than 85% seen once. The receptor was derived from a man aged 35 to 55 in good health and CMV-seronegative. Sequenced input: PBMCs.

CDR3 loop: CAISVVSGGSTDTQYF. CDR3 sequence (DNA): TGTGCCATCAGTGTAGTAAGCGGGGGAAGCACAGATACGCAGTATTTT. The chain has TRBV10-3 and TRBJ2-3, with 8 nucleotides matching TRBD2. Germline-derived CDR1 and CDR2 are ENHRY and SYGVKD. The CDR3 runs to 16 residues. V gave up 4 bases and J gave up 0 bases; unmatched junction bases: 6.